The rows below give T cell receptor beta chains drawn from one sample of a study of cytotoxic CD8 clonotypes in ibrutinib-treated CLL. Profiled with immunoSEQ multiplex PCR; TCRdb holds only in-frame clones, not every one. Here the sample spans roughly 250,000 clones, under 75% being singletons. The material sequenced was PBMCs, taken after 24 months of ibrutinib treatment. The source is a human donor with chronic lymphocytic leukemia. Both conserved end residues are part of each CDR3. D genes are given only for firm matches. Expanded clones are given a class, and other clones once, few, many or no size at all.

d_gene: TRBD1; v_gene: TRBV13; abundance: -; j_gene: TRBJ1-1; CDR3aa: CASSDGQGATEAFF; CDR3nt: TGTGCCAGCAGCGACGGACAGGGGGCAACTGAAGCTTTCTTT
d_gene: -; v_gene: TRBV9; abundance: -; j_gene: TRBJ2-3; CDR3aa: CASSPEGDTSTDTQYF; CDR3nt: TGTGCCAGCAGTCCAGAAGGTGATACTAGCACAGATACGCAGTATTTT
d_gene: -; v_gene: TRBV7-3; abundance: -; j_gene: TRBJ2-7; CDR3aa: CASSLNEVTSTYEQYF; CDR3nt: TGTGCCAGCAGCTTAAATGAGGTCACCTCAACCTACGAGCAGTACTTC
d_gene: TRBD2; v_gene: TRBV6-1; abundance: -; j_gene: TRBJ2-4; CDR3aa: CASSELGLASGDKNIQYF; CDR3nt: TGTGCCAGCAGTGAATTGGGGTTGGCTAGCGGGGACAAAAACATTCAGTACTTC
d_gene: -; v_gene: TRBV28; abundance: -; j_gene: TRBJ2-2; CDR3aa: CASSPGQGGIAGELFF; CDR3nt: TGTGCCAGCAGTCCCGGACAGGGAGGGATTGCCGGGGAGCTGTTTTTT
d_gene: -; v_gene: TRBV21-1; abundance: -; j_gene: TRBJ2-7; CDR3aa: CASSASPF; CDR3nt: TGTGCCAGCAGCGCGAGCCCCTTC
d_gene: -; v_gene: TRBV7-2; abundance: few; j_gene: TRBJ2-1; CDR3aa: CASSSTGEQFF; CDR3nt: TGTGCCAGCAGCTCTACGGGTGAGCAGTTCTTC
d_gene: TRBD2; v_gene: TRBV28; abundance: -; j_gene: TRBJ2-3; CDR3aa: CASSRNTGGPRDTQYF; CDR3nt: TGTGCCAGCAGTCGTAATACGGGAGGGCCAAGAGATACGCAGTATTTT
d_gene: -; v_gene: TRBV19; abundance: -; j_gene: TRBJ1-3; CDR3aa: CASSFHTGRFEDTIYF; CDR3nt: TGTGCCAGTAGTTTCCATACAGGTCGATTCGAGGACACCATATATTTT
d_gene: -; v_gene: TRBV6-5; abundance: once; j_gene: TRBJ2-2; CDR3aa: CASRGGTGELFF; CDR3nt: TGTGCCAGCAGGGGTGGGACCGGGGAGCTGTTTTTT
d_gene: TRBD2; v_gene: TRBV19; abundance: -; j_gene: TRBJ2-1; CDR3aa: CASSIGPLGGRVLNEQFF; CDR3nt: TGTGCCAGTAGTATAGGACCACTAGGCGGGAGGGTTCTCAATGAGCAGTTCTTC
d_gene: -; v_gene: TRBV7-9; abundance: -; j_gene: TRBJ2-2; CDR3aa: CASSLRTGPTGELFF; CDR3nt: TGTGCCAGCAGCTTGCGAACAGGACCCACCGGGGAGCTGTTTTTT
d_gene: -; v_gene: TRBV12-5; abundance: -; j_gene: TRBJ2-2; CDR3aa: CASGLVGSLKGKNTGELFF; CDR3nt: TGTGCTAGTGGTTTGGTAGGGTCGTTAAAGGGGAAGAACACCGGGGAGCTGTTTTTT
d_gene: -; v_gene: TRBV19; abundance: -; j_gene: TRBJ2-1; CDR3aa: CASSRTNPGNEQFF; CDR3nt: TGTGCCAGTAGTCGGACCAACCCCGGTAATGAGCAGTTCTTC
d_gene: -; v_gene: TRBV28; abundance: -; j_gene: TRBJ1-5; CDR3aa: CASRGGPQPQHF; CDR3nt: TGTGCCAGCAGGGGCGGCCCTCAGCCCCAGCATTTT
d_gene: -; v_gene: TRBV11-3; abundance: -; j_gene: TRBJ2-7; CDR3aa: CASSGAGGEQYF; CDR3nt: TGTGCCAGCAGCGGTGCGGGCGGCGAGCAGTACTTC
d_gene: TRBD2; v_gene: TRBV4-3; abundance: -; j_gene: TRBJ2-7; CDR3aa: CASSQGPAGAYEQYF; CDR3nt: TGCGCCAGCAGCCAAGGCCCGGCGGGGGCCTACGAGCAGTACTTC